A single sample gave rise to the 4 T cell receptor beta chains below, sequenced in a study of Graves' ophthalmopathy and Graves' hyperthyroidism. The sequenced template was RNA, covering the TCR beta CDR3 region. Following a first-round RT-PCR that used HTBI primers, a second-round multiplex PCR was carried out. TCRdb re-called the multiplex PCR reads with MiXCR, one entry per CDR3 protein. The table includes around 50,000 distinct CDR3 sequences, under 55% detected once. Source material: peripheral blood. The receptors were gathered from an adult man with Graves' ophthalmopathy.

Only one count was recorded for this clonotype. The rearrangement uses TRBV19 and TRBJ2-5; no firm D call. The CDR3 runs 13 residues. Trimming took off 5 bases at V and 1 base at J, with 8 bases between the two ends. Germline lookup yields CDR1 LNHDA and CDR2 SQIVND (reference sequence). This CDR3 reads CASSGNTQETQYF. In DNA form, the CDR3 reads TGTGCCAGTAGTGGTAACACCCAAGAGACCCAGTACTTC. The complete variable domain, with remaining parts taken from reference TRBV19 and TRBJ2-5, reads DGGITQSPKYLFRKEGQNVTLSCEQNLNHDAMYWYRQDPGQGLRLIYYSQIVNDFQKGDIAEGYSVSREKKESFPLTVTSAQKNPTAFYLCASSGNTQETQYFGPGTRLLVL.

The chain joins TRBV7-3 to TRBJ2-3, with TRBD2 as a possible D gene (6 bases). This CDR3 contains 15 residues. Trimming took 5 bases from V and 1 from J, leaving 13 bases between them. The germline gives CDR1 SGHTA, CDR2 FQGTGA. The CDR3 bases are TGTGCCAGCAGCCAAGCGGGTTACCGCACAGATACGCAGTATTTT. Translation gives CASSQAGYRTDTQYF. Variable domain in full (rest from reference TRBV7-3 and TRBJ2-3): GAGVSQTPSNKVTEKGKYVELRCDPISGHTALYWYRQSLGQGPEFLIYFQGTGAADDSGLPNDRFFAVRPEGSVSTLKIQRTERGDSAVYLCASSQAGYRTDTQYFGPGTRLTVL.

This clonotype has at least ten counts. The V and J genes are TRBV24-1 and TRBJ1-1; D possibly corresponds to TRBD1 (5 bases). Germline V CDR1 and CDR2: KGHDR, SFDVKD. Trimming left V 2 bases short and J 3 bases short, with 15 bases between. This CDR3 contains 16 residues. CDR3 DNA: TGTGCCACCAGTGATTCCGGGGGACCGGGGGACACTGAAGCTTTCTTT. Translated: CATSDSGGPGDTEAFF.

The V and J genes are TRBV20-1 and TRBJ1-1, with a weak D call TRBD1 (6 bases). The CDR3 totals 13 residues. V dropped 2 bases and J dropped 7 bases, with 14 bases sitting between them. Per germline, CDR1 DFQATT and CDR2 SNEGSKA (reference sequence). CDR3 DNA: TGCAGTGCTAGAAGAGGGGGACTGGGTGAAGCTTTCTTT. It encodes CSARRGGLGEAFF.